One sample yielded the 21 T cell receptor beta chains listed below, sequenced in a study of T cell changes during pregnancy in multiple sclerosis. The assay was immunoSEQ multiplex PCR, and TCRdb's table has in-frame clones only and misses some. Altogether about 46,000 clones are present, almost 95% being singletons, with the ten largest covering around 4.2%. The sequencing used CD8+ T cells from peripheral blood mononuclear cells, collected in the first trimester of pregnancy. The receptor source for this set is a female donor with multiple sclerosis, enrolled in a pregnancy study.

This chain uses TRBV5-1 with TRBJ1-1; no reliable D call. Trimming took off 0 bases at V and 0 bases at J, with 6 bases between the two ends. Germline V gene sequence: CDR1 SGHRS, CDR2 YFSETQ. This CDR3 comprises 14 residues. For the CDR3, the DNA is TGCGCCAGCAGCTTGGGTCAGATGAACACTGAAGCTTTCTTT. Amino acid sequence: CASSLGQMNTEAFF.

In its sample, this clone was seen a few times. The rearrangement links TRBV7-9 to TRBJ1-6; D may be TRBD1 (6 bases). CDR3 size: 14 residues. CDR1 and CDR2 from the germline V gene are SEHNR and FQNEAQ (reference sequence). Trimming removed 4 bases from V and 10 bases from J, with 14 bases in between. In nucleotides, the CDR3 is TGTGCCAGCAGCTCAGAAGGGGGTGTATCACCCCTCCACTTT. This gives the protein CASSSEGGVSPLHF.

The chain has TRBV4-1 and TRBJ2-5, with 7 bases fitting TRBD2. This CDR3 has 15 amino acids. The V gene's germline CDR1 is MGHRA and CDR2 YSYEKL. The V gene end was trimmed by 6 bases and the J gene end by 3 bases; junction bases not matched to a gene: 10. The CDR3 loop reads CASRWRLAVEETQYF. CDR3 DNA: TGCGCCAGCAGGTGGCGGCTAGCGGTCGAAGAGACCCAGTACTTC.

Worth noting for this clone: Other DNA sequences within the sample encode an identical CDR3. The V and J genes are TRBV27 and TRBJ2-1; TRBD2 aligns across 8 bases. J gave up 1 base and V 8 bases, and 1 base lay outside the gene matches. This CDR3 has 13 residues. Germline V gene sequence: CDR1 MNHEY, CDR2 SMNVEV (reference sequence). For the CDR3, the DNA is TGTGCCAGCTCTAGCGGGTCCTACAATGAGCAGTTCTTC. Residues: CASSSGSYNEQFF.

This clone has just one count. The CDR3 DNA is TGTGCCAGCTCCCGACAGGGGGAGACCCAGTACTTC. It is translated as CASSRQGETQYF. V usage is TRBV18 and J usage is TRBJ2-5; 8 bases map to TRBD1. V was pared by 6 bases and J by 5 bases, with 2 bases of the junction left unmatched. Per the germline V gene, CDR1 is KGHSH and CDR2 is LQKENI. The CDR3 contains 12 residues.

The genes are TRBV27 and TRBJ2-5, with TRBD2 matching 8 bases. The germline V gene has CDR1 MNHEY and CDR2 SMNVEV (reference sequence). V was clipped by 0 bases and J by 3 bases; unmatched bases: 15. The CDR3 consists of 19 residues. The CDR3 sequence: CASSLSFLPASGSKETQYF. The CDR3 DNA reads as TGTGCCAGCAGTTTATCGTTTCTGCCGGCGAGCGGGAGTAAAGAGACCCAGTACTTC.

This chain links TRBV6-1 with TRBJ2-7; D unclear. The CDR3 spans 11 residues. The V gene's germline CDR1 is MNHNS and CDR2 SASEGT. Trimming took off 6 bases at V and 5 bases at J, with 8 bases between the two ends. CDR3 DNA: TGTGCCAGCAGGGTAAGCAACGAGCAGTACTTC. Translated, it gives CASRVSNEQYF.

This chain links TRBV28 with TRBJ2-7; 8 bases are shared with TRBD1. The CDR3 is made up of 15 amino acids. From germline, CDR1 is MDHEN and CDR2 SYDVKM. With 1 base clipped from V and 2 bases from J, the junction kept 4 bases outside the gene matches. CDR3 bases: TGTGCCAGCAGTTTATCCAAGACAGGGGCCTACGAGCAGTACTTC. Translated: CASSLSKTGAYEQYF.

The table lists this clone with a count of one. V and J are TRBV7-6 and TRBJ2-7; 9 bases match TRBD2. V lost 5 bases and J lost 1; bases outside the gene matches: 6. Germline loops: CDR1 SGHVS, CDR2 FNYEAQ. The CDR3 length is 15 residues. CDR3 amino acids: CASSPVAGDSYEQYF. Here the CDR3 DNA reads TGTGCCAGCAGCCCAGTAGCGGGAGATTCCTACGAGCAGTACTTC.

The chain uses TRBV5-1 and TRBJ2-1; D may be TRBD1 (6 bases). V lost 0 bases and J lost 9, with 13 bases in between. The CDR3 is 14 amino acids. Per the germline V gene, CDR1 is SGHRS and CDR2 is YFSETQ. The CDR3 reads CASSLVEGQAEQFF. The CDR3 nucleotides read TGCGCCAGCAGCTTGGTAGAGGGACAAGCTGAGCAGTTCTTC.

The V gene is TRBV27, the J gene TRBJ2-3; 8 positions match TRBD2. The CDR3 loop spans 21 amino acids. The junction had 23 bases not matched to a gene; V was cut back by 3 bases and J by 3 bases. Per the germline V gene, CDR1 is MNHEY and CDR2 is SMNVEV (reference sequence). CDR3 region: CASSLVGRPGAGGRYTDTQYF. The CDR3, as DNA: TGTGCCAGCAGTTTGGTCGGGAGGCCCGGGGCGGGGGGAAGGTATACAGATACGCAGTATTTT.

The rearrangement joins TRBV7-6 to TRBJ2-1; a weak D match, TRBD1 (6 bases). Deletions cut 7 bases from V and 8 bases from J, with 21 bases between. CDR3 length equals 15 residues. Germline V gene sequence: CDR1 SGHVS, CDR2 FNYEAQ. The CDR3: CASTHRASLRDEQFF. CDR3 bases: TGTGCCAGCACCCACAGGGCATCATTGCGGGATGAGCAGTTCTTC.

In this sample, this clone turned up once. The chain employs TRBV27 and TRBJ1-2; TRBD1 is a possible D gene (6 bases). V was cut by 8 bases and J by 8 bases, with 15 bases left in between. This CDR3 is built from 12 residues. Germline V gene sequence: CDR1 MNHEY, CDR2 SMNVEV (reference sequence). The CDR3 protein is CASFDRRYGYTF. CDR3 coding DNA: TGTGCCAGCTTCGACAGGAGATACGGCTACACCTTC.

The V and J genes are TRBV28 and TRBJ2-7; TRBD1 agrees at 7 bases. CDR1 and CDR2 (germline): MDHEN, SYDVKM. The CDR3 runs 15 residues. The ends lost 6 bases at V and 4 bases at J; junction bases unmatched: 12. The CDR3, as DNA: TGTGCCAGCAGAGGCCTCTTAGGGGGCGAGTACGAGCAGTACTTC. It encodes CASRGLLGGEYEQYF.

Of note for this clone: One end of the junction varies from germline; a read error may be responsible. The chain carries TRBV5-1 and TRBJ2-5; 9 nucleotides agree with TRBD2. The CDR3 is 11 amino acids. Germline V gene sequence: CDR1 SGHRS, CDR2 YFSETQ. The CDR3 loop reads CASSISGGRDF. As DNA, the CDR3 is TGCGCCAGCAGCATTAGCGGGGGCCGGGACTTC.

The chain employs TRBV2 and TRBJ2-3, with D maybe TRBD1 (5 bases). This CDR3 comprises 15 residues. With 5 bases removed from V and 0 bases from J, the gap between germline ends came to 12 bases. The V gene's germline CDR1 is SNHLY and CDR2 FYNNEI. The CDR3 protein is CASSSTVTSTDTQYF. The DNA of the CDR3 is TGTGCCAGCAGTTCGACAGTCACTAGCACAGATACGCAGTATTTT.

This chain uses TRBV27 with TRBJ1-4; D perhaps matches TRBD1 (5 bases). The germline V and J ends were trimmed by 4 bases and 7 bases, with 22 bases remaining between them. The CDR3 covers 17 residues. Looked up from germline, CDR1 is MNHEY and CDR2 is SMNVEV (reference sequence). This chain's CDR3 is CASSSLLAVRRGEKLFF. The CDR3 nucleotides read TGTGCCAGCAGTTCACTCTTGGCGGTCAGGAGGGGTGAAAAACTGTTTTTT.

This sequence joins TRBV5-1 and TRBJ2-7; 8 bases align to TRBD1. After removal of 4 bases from V and 2 bases from J, the junction contained 2 bases not matched to a gene. CDR1 SGHRS and CDR2 YFSETQ come from the germline V gene. The CDR3 is 13 amino acids. CDR3 sequence: CASSQGQAYEQYF. The DNA for the CDR3 is TGCGCCAGCAGCCAGGGACAGGCCTACGAGCAGTACTTC.

The chain links TRBV7-6 to TRBJ2-7; 8 bases fit TRBD1. CDR3 size: 15 residues. The V gene's germline CDR1 is SGHVS and CDR2 FNYEAQ. V lost 1 base, J lost 1 base, and 3 bases stayed unmatched. The CDR3 spells CASSLEGTGSYEQYF. CDR3 nucleotide sequence: TGTGCCAGCAGCTTAGAGGGGACAGGTTCCTACGAGCAGTACTTC. The full variable domain, in which reference TRBV7-6 and TRBJ2-7 provide the parts outside the CDR3, is GAGVSQSPRYKVTKRGQDVALRCDPISGHVSLYWYRQALGQGPEFLTYFNYEAQQDKSGLPNDRFSAERPEGSISTLTIQRTEQRDSAMYRCASSLEGTGSYEQYFGPGTRLTVT.

This clone was seen a single time. The chain recombines TRBV11-2 with TRBJ2-7; 9 nucleotides line up with TRBD1. CDR3 size: 14 residues. Germline CDR1 SGHAT, CDR2 FQNNGV. V gave up 4 bases and J gave up 5 bases; unmatched junction bases: 6. CDR3 DNA: TGTGCCAGCAGCTACCGGACAGGGGAGGACGAGCAGTACTTC. Encoded protein: CASSYRTGEDEQYF.

The rearrangement links TRBV6-5 to TRBJ2-7; D remains ambiguous. There are 13 residues in the CDR3. The germline gives CDR1 MNHEY, CDR2 SVGAGI. Trimming took 0 bases from V and 3 from J, leaving 6 bases between them. The CDR3 loop is CASSYSWLYEQYF. Written as DNA, the CDR3 is TGTGCCAGCAGTTACTCGTGGCTCTACGAGCAGTACTTC.